The clone carrying this T cell receptor (beta chain) was observed at least ten times. These data belong to a study of T-cell reconstitution after alpha-beta-depleted transplantation in children. Preparation of the TCRbeta library involved a method that used unique molecular identifiers. Each CDR3 protein is one row after TCRdb ran MiXCR on the PCR reads. Here the sample spans hundreds of thousands of distinct CDR3 sequences, about an eighth being singletons. V lost 8 bases, J lost 5 bases, and 5 bases stayed unmatched. The CDR3 consists of 14 residues. The sequence was collected from a human donor who donated a stem cell graft to a child with combined immunodeficiency. The rearrangement links TRBV12-3 or TRBV12-4 to TRBJ1-4; 10 bases fit TRBD1. Specimen: PBMCs from the stem cell graft donor, collected from the stem cell graft. The CDR3 DNA follows: TGTGCCAGCGGACCGGGACAGGGGAATGAAAAACTGTTTTTT. Protein product: CASGPGQGNEKLFF.